This is a list of T cell receptor beta chains from one sample in a study of T-cell memory formation after mild COVID-19. One entry per CDR3 protein results from TCRdb running MiXCR on the 5' RACE reads. The sample has fewer than 400,000 distinct CDR3 sequences, 10% to 15% seen once. The sample was PBMCs or a T cell subset sorted from them (not recorded which). The receptor source for this set is a man between 18 and 29 years old who had mild COVID-19 (a few samples of this study predate the infection). Cell type and time point are not known. The CDR3 runs from the conserved cysteine through the conserved F or W. A D gene is named only where the DNA matches it firmly.

j_gene	d_gene	v_gene	CDR3aa
TRBJ1-6	TRBD1	TRBV4-1	CASSQGRGTDSPLHF
TRBJ2-5	TRBD1	TRBV5-6	CASSTGQGRGQETQYF
TRBJ2-1	NA	TRBV11-2	CASSLVSGGIVNEQFF
TRBJ1-5	NA	TRBV5-1	CASSKLGLSNQPQHF
TRBJ2-1	TRBD2	TRBV6-1	CASSENWASGIDEQFF
TRBJ1-1	TRBD1	TRBV4-3	CASSQTDREIAEAFF
TRBJ2-1	NA	TRBV20-1	CSAESSYNEQFF
TRBJ1-4	NA	TRBV5-1	CASSLAGPGTNEKLFF
TRBJ2-3	TRBD2	TRBV27	CASSLSGYSGVGPYSTDTQYF
TRBJ1-1	NA	TRBV20-1	CSARGSLNTEAFF
TRBJ1-2	TRBD1	TRBV10-3	CAAISRDRGYTF
TRBJ1-2	NA	TRBV18	CASSPGRENYGYTF
TRBJ1-2	TRBD1	TRBV12-3/TRBV12-4	CASSFGTGHYGYTF
TRBJ1-4	TRBD1	TRBV18	CASSPWTGGNEKLFF
TRBJ2-3	TRBD1	TRBV6-2/TRBV6-3	CASSYTLPGTATDTQYF
TRBJ2-7	NA	TRBV7-2	CASSSDETSYEQYF
TRBJ1-5	NA	TRBV20-1	CSARVDSKANQPQHF
TRBJ2-7	TRBD2	TRBV7-8	CASSLLAGAPYEQYF
TRBJ2-2	NA	TRBV7-8	CASSLLGLNTGELFF
TRBJ1-6	TRBD1	TRBV20-1	CSARDRDRNNSPLHF
TRBJ2-3	TRBD1	TRBV20-1	CSALRQGVGDTQYF
TRBJ2-7	TRBD2	TRBV5-5	CASSLGPGRGGREQYF
TRBJ2-7	TRBD2	TRBV5-1	CASSPLAGGTYEQYF
TRBJ1-5	NA	TRBV28	CASRPGAASSNQPQHF
TRBJ2-6	TRBD1	TRBV15	CATSRDRPSGANVLTF
TRBJ2-3	NA	TRBV9	CASSRRGTGDTQYF
TRBJ2-1	NA	TRBV20-1	CSALPLRREQFF
TRBJ1-6	NA	TRBV6-6	CASSPATQSPLHF
TRBJ2-5	NA	TRBV18	CASSPPSGEETQYF
TRBJ2-3	NA	TRBV29-1	CSESRGGTQYF
TRBJ1-2	TRBD1	TRBV28	CASSVTGDYGYTF
TRBJ2-3	NA	TRBV11-2	CASSLDSVDTQYF
TRBJ2-3	NA	TRBV10-3	CAISESEDTQYF
TRBJ1-2	TRBD1	TRBV7-2	CASSLGTDRGRIYGYTF
TRBJ2-2	NA	TRBV19	CGIQDTNTGELFF
TRBJ2-1	NA	TRBV5-1	CASGGGQQLREQFF
TRBJ2-5	NA	TRBV10-3	CAISESTGAGETQYF
TRBJ2-3	NA	TRBV7-3	CASSLSGATDTQYF
TRBJ2-2	TRBD2	TRBV7-9	CASSSPGRLADTGELFF
TRBJ2-1	TRBD2	TRBV9	CASSDSAGGPYNEQFF